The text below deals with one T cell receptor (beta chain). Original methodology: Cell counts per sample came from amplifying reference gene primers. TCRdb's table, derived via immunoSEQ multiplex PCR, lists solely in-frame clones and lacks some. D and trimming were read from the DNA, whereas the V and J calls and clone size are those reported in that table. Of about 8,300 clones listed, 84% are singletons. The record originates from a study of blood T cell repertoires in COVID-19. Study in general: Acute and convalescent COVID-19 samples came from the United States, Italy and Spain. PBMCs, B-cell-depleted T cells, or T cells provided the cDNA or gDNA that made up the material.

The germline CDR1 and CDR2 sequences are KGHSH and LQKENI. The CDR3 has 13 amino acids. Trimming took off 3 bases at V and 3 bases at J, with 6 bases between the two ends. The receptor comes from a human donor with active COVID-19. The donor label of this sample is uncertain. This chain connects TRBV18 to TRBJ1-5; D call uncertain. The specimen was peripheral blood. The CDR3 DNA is TGTGCCAGCTCACCCCAGGTCAATCAGCCCCAGCATTTT. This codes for CASSPQVNQPQHF.